The following is a T cell receptor (beta chain) sequence with its context. Germline V lookup: CDR1 SGHNT, CDR2 YENEEA. V gave up 5 bases and J gave up 7 bases, with 21 bases separating them. This CDR3 region has 16 residues. Primers used in a second PCR of roughly 6 to 11 cycles were a sample-barcoded 5' primer and a J-beta primer mix. Via MiXCR, TCRdb re-called the 5' RACE reads, giving one row per CDR3 protein. The table records about 580,000 distinct CDR3 sequences, around half of them present only once. The data originate from a study of blood T cells in healthy people across ages. Total RNA extraction produced at least 5.5 micrograms (per sample) for the study.

The genes are TRBV11-3 and TRBJ2-1; tentatively, D is TRBD2 (7 bases). The sequenced sample consisted of blood. This sequence was found in an elderly man in good health. The CDR3 nucleotides are TGTGCCAGCAGCCATTCCTTGGGGGGGGCTCTTAATGAGCAGTTCTTC. The encoded protein is CASSHSLGGALNEQFF.